Presented here are 27 T cell receptor beta chains from one specimen sequenced in a study of T cells in Graves' hyperthyroidism and ophthalmopathy. The investigators amplified TCR beta CDR3 regions from RNA transcripts. Initially, a first-round RT-PCR of the TCR CDR3 employed the HTBI primer set. TCRdb re-called the multiplex PCR reads with MiXCR, one entry per CDR3 protein. The sample carries about 510,000 distinct CDR3 sequences, roughly 15% recorded once. Sequencing used blood. Source of these receptors: a middle-aged woman with Graves' hyperthyroidism.

The chain is built from TRBV24-1 and TRBJ2-5, with TRBD2 as a possible D gene (6 bases). V was clipped by 3 bases and J by 3 bases, with 10 bases between them. The CDR3 is 14 amino acids. CDR1 is KGHDR, CDR2 SFDVKD, per germline. CDR3 nucleotides: TGTGCCACCAGTGATCCGGGAGAAAAAGAGACCCAGTACTTC. Translation: CATSDPGEKETQYF.

This clonotype was counted between two and nine times. The CDR3 sequence: CANPPTGIGGNNEQFF. The CDR3 DNA reads TGTGCCAACCCCCCCACCGGGATCGGGGGGAACAATGAGCAGTTCTTC. This rearrangement joins TRBV2 to TRBJ2-1; 7 bases line up with TRBD2. Germline V gene data show CDR1 as SNHLY and CDR2 as FYNNEI. This CDR3 has 16 residues. Trimming took 10 bases from V and 5 from J; bases not matched to a gene: 17.

This clonotype was detected only a few times. The chain uses TRBV7-8 and TRBJ1-5; D remains unclear. V lost 9 bases and J lost 0, with 9 bases in between. The CDR3 length is 13 residues. Germline CDR1 SGHVS, CDR2 FQNEAQ. CDR3 DNA sequence: TGTGCCAGTGGGAGTTATAGCAATCAGCCCCAGCATTTT. It yields the protein CASGSYSNQPQHF.

J is TRBJ2-1 and V is TRBV27; D is perhaps TRBD2 (5 bases). Germline CDR1 and CDR2: MNHEY and SMNVEV (reference sequence). The CDR3 length is 14 residues. Trimming removed 3 bases from V and 2 bases from J, with 8 bases in between. The CDR3 protein is CASSFGEPYNEQFF. The CDR3 nucleotides read TGTGCCAGCAGTTTCGGGGAACCCTACAATGAGCAGTTCTTC.

This clonotype showed up many times. The CDR3 nucleotides read TGTGCCAGCAGTCCCTCCAATGAGCAGTTCTTC. Protein: CASSPSNEQFF. V is TRBV7-9 and J is TRBJ2-1; D not certain. The germline V gene has CDR1 SEHNR and CDR2 FQNEAQ (reference sequence). Deletions cut 6 bases from V and 6 bases from J, with 6 bases between. CDR3 length equals 11 residues.

This clonotype was detected many times. The CDR3 DNA reads TGTGCCAGCTCACCCCCGGGGGCCCATGAGCAGTTCTTC. Residues: CASSPPGAHEQFF. V and J are TRBV18 and TRBJ2-1; D possibly uses TRBD1 or TRBD2 (6 bases each). The germline V and J ends were trimmed by 3 bases and 8 bases, with 11 bases remaining between them. The CDR3 extends over 13 amino acids. In germline, CDR1 is KGHSH, CDR2 LQKENI.

The rearrangement uses TRBV10-2 and TRBJ1-5; the D is unclear. The germline CDR1 and CDR2 sequences are WSHSY and SAAADI. Trimming pared 6 bases from V and 4 bases from J, leaving 10 bases between. The CDR3 runs 13 residues. Here the CDR3 reads CASRADLNQPQHF. DNA for the CDR3: TGCGCCAGCAGGGCTGACCTGAATCAGCCCCAGCATTTT.

Many counts were recorded for this clonotype. Here the CDR3 DNA reads TGCAGTGCTAGAGATGGGACTAGCGGGAGGCACGAGCAGTACTTC. Translation gives CSARDGTSGRHEQYF. The chain joins TRBV20-1 to TRBJ2-7; 15 nucleotides match TRBD2. Germline loops: CDR1 DFQATT, CDR2 SNEGSKA (reference sequence). The CDR3 loop spans 15 amino acids. J gave up 5 bases and V 0 bases, and 2 bases lay outside the gene matches.

V gene TRBV29-1 combines with J gene TRBJ1-5; D is perhaps TRBD1 (6 bases). V was cut by 7 bases and J by 1 base, with 20 bases left in between. Germline V gene data show CDR1 as SQVTM and CDR2 as ANQGSEA. The CDR3 is made up of 16 amino acids. The CDR3 DNA reads TGCAGCGCCGAGGGGGAGCCGCCGTGGAGCAATCAGCCCCAGCATTTT. It encodes CSAEGEPPWSNQPQHF.

This clonotype was recorded a few times. V gene TRBV7-9 combines with J gene TRBJ2-2; D uncertain. V lost 4 bases and J lost 5, with 5 bases in between. The CDR3 covers 12 residues. Germline lookup yields CDR1 SEHNR and CDR2 FQNEAQ (reference sequence). The CDR3 loop is CASSSRTGELFF. CDR3 DNA sequence: TGTGCCAGCAGCTCCCGGACCGGGGAGCTGTTTTTT.

This clonotype occurred many times. V usage is TRBV28 and J usage is TRBJ2-5; a possible D gene is TRBD1 (6 bases). Germline CDR1 and CDR2: MDHEN and SYDVKM. Trimming pared 4 bases from V and 2 bases from J, leaving 14 bases between. This CDR3 contains 15 residues. The CDR3 sequence is CASSSPDSPQETQYF. Written as DNA, the CDR3 is TGTGCCAGCAGTTCGCCGGACAGTCCTCAAGAGACCCAGTACTTC. Using reference TRBV28 and TRBJ2-5 for the parts outside the CDR3, the full variable domain is DVKVTQSSRYLVKRTGEKVFLECVQDMDHENMFWYRQDPGLGLRLIYFSYDVKMKEKGDIPEGYSVSREKKERFSLILESASTNQTSMYLCASSSPDSPQETQYFGPGTRLLVL.

At least ten counts were recorded for this clonotype. The rearrangement joins TRBV2 to TRBJ1-2; D uncertain. CDR3 length equals 13 residues. Germline V gene data show CDR1 as SNHLY and CDR2 as FYNNEI. V gave up 1 base and J gave up 10 bases, with 13 bases separating them. CDR3 DNA: TGTGCCAGCAGTGAAGTTACCCGATGGGCCTACACCTTC. Translated: CASSEVTRWAYTF.

This clonotype was found many times. V and J are TRBV29-1 and TRBJ2-6, with 7 bases fitting TRBD1. The trim removed 3 bases at V and 0 bases at J, leaving 5 bases unmatched. Per the germline V gene, CDR1 is SQVTM and CDR2 is ANQGSEA. There are 16 residues in the CDR3. In nucleotides, the CDR3 is TGCAGCGTTGAGGGACAGATTACCTCTGGGGCCAACGTCCTGACTTTC. This translates into CSVEGQITSGANVLTF.

In its sample, this clonotype was seen many times. The chain recombines TRBV9 with TRBJ2-1; D is ambiguous. Trimming shortened V by 0 bases and J by 3 bases, and 10 bases separated the two germline ends. CDR3 length: 15 amino acids. Germline CDR1 is SGDLS and CDR2 is YYNGEE. CDR3 nucleotide sequence: TGTGCCAGCAGCGTAGAAACAGAGGTCTACAATGAGCAGTTCTTC. Translation: CASSVETEVYNEQFF. The full variable domain, its missing parts supplied by reference TRBV9 and TRBJ2-1, is DSGVTQTPKHLITATGQRVTLRCSPRSGDLSVYWYQQSLDQGLQFLIQYYNGEERAKGNILERFSAQQFPDLHSELNLSSLELGDSALYFCASSVETEVYNEQFFGPGTRLTVL.

There are a few counts of this clonotype. The CDR3 DNA reads as TGCAGTGCTAGAGATCCCCGACTAGCGGGAGGCTACGAGCAGTACTTC. Protein sequence: CSARDPRLAGGYEQYF. The chain employs TRBV20-1 and TRBJ2-7, with 13 bases that match TRBD2. Trimming cost V 0 bases and J 3 bases; bases outside gene matches: 5. Germline loops: CDR1 DFQATT, CDR2 SNEGSKA (reference sequence). This CDR3 spans 16 amino acids.

This clonotype was counted ten times or more. This chain links TRBV12-5 with TRBJ2-1, with 10 bases aligning to TRBD2. Germline-derived CDR1 and CDR2 are LGHNT and FRNRAP. V lost 4 bases, J lost 7 bases, and 13 bases stayed unmatched. This CDR3 comprises 17 residues. The chain's CDR3 is CASGCLAGARAGNEQFF. The DNA of the CDR3 is TGTGCTAGTGGTTGCCTAGCGGGAGCCCGCGCAGGAAATGAGCAGTTCTTC.

The rearrangement links TRBV5-1 to TRBJ2-5, with TRBD2 matching 7 bases. Unmatched junction bases numbered 7, after V lost 0 bases and J lost 5 bases. In germline, CDR1 is SGHRS, CDR2 YFSETQ. The CDR3 is 15 amino acids. The CDR3 here is CASSLGTSFWETQYF. The CDR3, as DNA: TGCGCCAGCAGCTTGGGGACTAGTTTTTGGGAGACCCAGTACTTC.

This clonotype was seen ten or more times. The chain joins TRBV28 to TRBJ1-5; no reliable D call. The CDR3 sequence is 16 residues long. Trimming took 6 bases from V and 0 from J, leaving 15 bases between them. Germline CDR1 reads MDHEN; CDR2 reads SYDVKM. As DNA, the CDR3 is TGTGCCAGCAGCTCCCCTTGGACTGATAGCAATCAGCCCCAGCATTTT. This encodes CASSSPWTDSNQPQHF.

At least ten counts were recorded for this clonotype. The V call is TRBV6-1, the J call TRBJ2-1, with a possible D match to TRBD2 (5 bases). Deletions cut 6 bases from V and 0 bases from J, with 21 bases between. CDR3 length: 18 amino acids. The V gene's germline CDR1 is MNHNS and CDR2 SASEGT. CDR3 DNA sequence: TGTGCCAGCAGGTCACGGGAATGGTACGATAACTCCTACAATGAGCAGTTCTTC. This encodes CASRSREWYDNSYNEQFF.

This clonotype was detected a few times. The rearrangement joins TRBV4-2 to TRBJ2-7, with TRBD2 matching 8 bases. V shed 4 bases, J shed 2 bases, and the junction held 10 bases outside the gene matches. CDR1 is LGHNA, CDR2 YNFKEQ, per germline. This CDR3 contains 16 residues. The DNA for the CDR3 is TGTGCCAGCAGCCGACAAAGAGCGGGAGAGACCTACGAGCAGTACTTC. It yields the protein CASSRQRAGETYEQYF.

This clonotype was picked up a small number of times. The chain combines TRBV7-3 with TRBJ2-3; tentative D call: TRBD2 (6 bases). The CDR3 totals 13 residues. Germline V gives CDR1 SGHTA, CDR2 FQGTGA. Trimming removed 8 bases at V and 3 bases at J, with 12 bases between. The CDR3 protein is CASASGGTDTQYF. CDR3 sequence (DNA): TGTGCCAGCGCGAGTGGGGGGACAGATACGCAGTATTTT.

Here the CDR3 DNA reads TGCAGTGCTAGACGGCAGCTAGACGGGAGGGCCATCAATGAGCAGTTCTTC. This translates into CSARRQLDGRAINEQFF. The rearrangement links TRBV20-1 to TRBJ2-1; 8 bases are shared with TRBD2. V gave up 2 bases and J gave up 6 bases; unmatched junction bases: 15. The CDR3 has 17 amino acids. In germline, CDR1 is DFQATT, CDR2 SNEGSKA (reference sequence).

This clonotype was recorded many times. The CDR3 is CASSESGRKEAFF. The CDR3 nucleotides read TGCGCCAGCAGTGAGTCGGGGAGAAAGGAAGCTTTCTTT. The chain has TRBV10-1 and TRBJ1-1, with no clear D. Germline loops: CDR1 WNHNN, CDR2 SYGVQD (reference sequence). V gave up 0 bases and J gave up 8 bases, with 10 bases separating them. CDR3 length equals 13 residues.

V is TRBV28 and J is TRBJ2-7; D not certain. Germline loops: CDR1 MDHEN, CDR2 SYDVKM. V shed 3 bases and J shed 2 bases, with 8 bases lying between them. The CDR3 totals 13 residues. The DNA of the CDR3 is TGTGCCAGCAGTTTCCTGAAAACCTACGAGCAGTACTTC. Residues: CASSFLKTYEQYF.

This chain connects TRBV28 to TRBJ1-4; D ambiguous. The CDR3 contains 14 residues. Germline V lookup: CDR1 MDHEN, CDR2 SYDVKM. The V gene lost 6 bases and the J gene lost 4 bases, with 12 bases spanning the gap. CDR3 nucleotides: TGTGCCAGCAGGGGCTTTCCCAATAATGAAAAACTGTTTTTT. Its protein product is CASRGFPNNEKLFF.

This clonotype was detected ten times or more. The rearrangement uses TRBV27 and TRBJ2-5, with 9 bases identical to TRBD1. With V trimmed by 2 bases and J by 3 bases, 4 bases remained unmatched. The CDR3 has 15 amino acids. Germline-derived CDR1 and CDR2 are MNHEY and SMNVEV (reference sequence). The CDR3 region is CASSLGTGPKETQYF. The CDR3 DNA follows: TGTGCCAGCAGTTTAGGGACAGGGCCTAAAGAGACCCAGTACTTC.

At least ten counts were recorded for this clonotype. The rearrangement uses TRBV28 and TRBJ1-2; TRBD1 aligns across 9 bases. This CDR3 is 15 amino acids long. The V and J ends lost 3 bases and 2 bases, in that order; junction bases with no gene match: 4. Per the germline V gene, CDR1 is MDHEN and CDR2 is SYDVKM. The CDR3 region is CASSFSTGGNYGYTF. As DNA, the CDR3 is TGTGCCAGCAGTTTCTCGACAGGGGGAAACTATGGCTACACCTTC.